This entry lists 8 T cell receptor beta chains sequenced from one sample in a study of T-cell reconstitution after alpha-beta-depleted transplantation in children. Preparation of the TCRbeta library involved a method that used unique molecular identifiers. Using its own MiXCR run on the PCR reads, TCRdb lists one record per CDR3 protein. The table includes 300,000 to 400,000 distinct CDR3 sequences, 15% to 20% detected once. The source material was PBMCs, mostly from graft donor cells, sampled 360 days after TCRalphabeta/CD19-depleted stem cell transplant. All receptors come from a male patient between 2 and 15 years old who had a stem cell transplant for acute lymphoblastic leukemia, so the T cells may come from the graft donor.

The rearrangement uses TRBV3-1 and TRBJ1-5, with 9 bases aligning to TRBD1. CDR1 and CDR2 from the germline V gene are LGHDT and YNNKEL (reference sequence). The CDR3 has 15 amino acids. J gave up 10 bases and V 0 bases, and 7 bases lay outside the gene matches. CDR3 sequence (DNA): TGTGCCAGCAGCCAAGACCCGGGACAGGGTTATCCCCAGCATTTT. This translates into CASSQDPGQGYPQHF.

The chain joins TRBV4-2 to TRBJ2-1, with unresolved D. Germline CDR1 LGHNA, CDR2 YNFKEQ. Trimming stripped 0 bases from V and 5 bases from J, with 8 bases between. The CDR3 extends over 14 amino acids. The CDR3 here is CASSQDRADNEQFF. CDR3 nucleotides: TGTGCCAGCAGCCAAGATAGGGCCGACAATGAGCAGTTCTTC.

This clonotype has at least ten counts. For the CDR3, the DNA is TGTGCCAGCAGCCTACAGGGCGTTAGCACAGATACGCAGTATTTT. Translated: CASSLQGVSTDTQYF. The chain uses TRBV4-2 and TRBJ2-3; TRBD1 might be the D (6 bases). The CDR3 length is 15 residues. Germline V lookup: CDR1 LGHNA, CDR2 YNFKEQ. V was trimmed by 4 bases and J by 0 bases, leaving 11 bases between them.

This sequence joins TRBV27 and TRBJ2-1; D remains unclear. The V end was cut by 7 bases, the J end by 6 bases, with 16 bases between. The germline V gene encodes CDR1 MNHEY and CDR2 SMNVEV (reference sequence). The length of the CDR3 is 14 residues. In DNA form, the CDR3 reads TGTGCCAGCACTACTTCCCTCGGAGTCAATGAGCAGTTCTTC. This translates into CASTTSLGVNEQFF.

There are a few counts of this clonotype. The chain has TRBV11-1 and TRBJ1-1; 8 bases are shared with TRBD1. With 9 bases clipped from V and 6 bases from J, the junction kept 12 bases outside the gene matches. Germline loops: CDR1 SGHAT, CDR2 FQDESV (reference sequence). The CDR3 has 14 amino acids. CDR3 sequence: CASANRDRRPEAFF. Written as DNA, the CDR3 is TGTGCCAGTGCTAATCGGGACAGGAGGCCTGAAGCTTTCTTT.

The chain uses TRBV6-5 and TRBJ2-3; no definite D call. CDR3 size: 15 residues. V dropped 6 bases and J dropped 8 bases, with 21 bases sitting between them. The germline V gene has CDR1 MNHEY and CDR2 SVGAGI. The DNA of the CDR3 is TGTGCCAGCAGACTCGAGTTGTCAGATTCTGGTACGCAGTATTTT. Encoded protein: CASRLELSDSGTQYF.

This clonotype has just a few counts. The DNA of the CDR3 is TGCGCCAGCAGCTTGGAAGGGACTGGGGCCAACGTCCTGACTTTC. Its protein is CASSLEGTGANVLTF. V gene TRBV5-1 combines with J gene TRBJ2-6; D is uncertain. The CDR3 has 15 residues. Looked up from germline, CDR1 is SGHRS and CDR2 is YFSETQ. V gave up 0 bases and J gave up 2 bases, with 6 bases separating them.

CDR3: CASSLLRAGETQYF. In DNA form, the CDR3 reads TGTGCCAGCAGTTTATTGCGGGCCGGGGAGACCCAGTACTTC. The V call is TRBV28, the J call TRBJ2-5, with D perhaps TRBD2 (5 bases). The germline V gene encodes CDR1 MDHEN and CDR2 SYDVKM. There are 14 residues in the CDR3. Trimming cost V 1 base and J 5 bases, with 11 bases left between them.